This T cell receptor (beta chain) appears in the sequencing data of a study of beta chain features in type 1 diabetes. The overall study: There was similarity between patients and healthy donors in age, gender and cell yields. Over all samples combined, some 110 million sorted cells were examined. General study findings and limits: The question left open here concerned HLA type influencing TCRB rearrangement. There was a moderate but significant shortening of TCRB CDR3s in all four CD4+ subsets of Type 1 diabetes patients. PCR might pick shorter templates more often, in the same way for patients and controls.

Since all of the isolated RNA was reverse transcribed, expressed TCRB transcripts were what got sequenced. The table came from immunoSEQ multiplex PCR; TCRdb's copy has only in-frame clones and leaves some out. Of about 52,000 clones in the sample, under 45% were seen once. CDR3 length: 14 amino acids. Trimming removed 3 bases at V and 1 base at J, with 9 bases between. Germline CDR1 and CDR2: LGHNA and YNFKEQ. Comment on this clone: Antigen: not known.

The V call is TRBV4-2, the J call TRBJ1-1, with D possibly matching TRBD1 (5 bases). The sequence was obtained from a man in his thirties or forties with type 1 diabetes. Sequenced: Tregs from blood. The CDR3 coding sequence is TGTGCCAGCAGCCAGGGACTCCAGAACACTGAAGCTTTCTTT. Translating it yields CASSQGLQNTEAFF.